The clone carrying this TCR beta chain came up once. The protocol was immunoSEQ multiplex PCR, while the TCRdb copy is restricted to in-frame clones and leaves out a portion. The data contain fewer than 70,000 clones, roughly 84% of them seen just once; the ten biggest clones take up roughly 2.6%. Germline V CDR1 and CDR2: SGDLS, YYNGEE. The CDR3 has 13 residues. V was trimmed by 0 bases and J by 7 bases, leaving 7 bases between them. This sample stems from a study of OX40 agonist ivuxolimab in advanced cancers. This receptor was obtained from an adult with an advanced solid tumor such as melanoma, head and neck, liver or kidney cancer. Here the sequenced sample was CD4+ or CD8+ T cells sorted from blood, taken in a trial of the OX40 agonist ivuxolimab. The chain couples TRBV9 to TRBJ1-4; the D is unclear. CDR3 residues: CASSVDGREKLFF. The CDR3 nucleotides are TGTGCCAGCAGCGTAGACGGACGTGAAAAACTGTTTTTT.